This is a list of T cell receptor beta chains from one sample in a study of beta chain features in type 1 diabetes. Clones were sequenced by immunoSEQ multiplex PCR, and TCRdb holds only the in-frame ones, with some missing. The sample contains under 950,000 clones, roughly a sixth of which appear only once. Material for sequencing was naive CD4+ T cells from blood. Receptors originate from a woman younger than 30 in good health. The CDR3 runs from the conserved cysteine through the conserved F or W. D genes are given only for firm matches. Rows may omit the clone size; those that give it use once, few, many or a size class.

v_gene: TRBV18
abundance: .
j_gene: TRBJ2-3
d_gene: .
CDR3nt: TGTGCCAGCCGACTGGGTTCCACAGATACGCAGTATTTT
CDR3aa: CASRLGSTDTQYF

v_gene: TRBV28
abundance: few
j_gene: TRBJ2-1
d_gene: TRBD1
CDR3nt: TGTGCCAGCAGTTTATGGGGACAGGGGGCTCTTAATGAGCAGTTCTTC
CDR3aa: CASSLWGQGALNEQFF

v_gene: TRBV28
abundance: .
j_gene: TRBJ1-2
d_gene: .
CDR3nt: TGTGCCAGCAGTTTATCCTTTACCGGCTACACCTTC
CDR3aa: CASSLSFTGYTF

v_gene: TRBV28
abundance: few
j_gene: TRBJ2-7
d_gene: .
CDR3nt: TGTGCCAGCAGTTTACCGTCAGGGAACTCCTACGAGCAGTACTTC
CDR3aa: CASSLPSGNSYEQYF

v_gene: TRBV10-2
abundance: .
j_gene: TRBJ1-1
d_gene: .
CDR3nt: TGCGCCAGCAGTGAGTGGGGGATGAACACTGAAGCTTTCTTT
CDR3aa: CASSEWGMNTEAFF

v_gene: TRBV4-1
abundance: few
j_gene: TRBJ2-3
d_gene: TRBD2
CDR3nt: TGCGCCAGCAGCCAAGATAGCCCGGTGGCGGGAGGAGGCACAGATACGCAGTATTTT
CDR3aa: CASSQDSPVAGGGTDTQYF

v_gene: TRBV5-1
abundance: .
j_gene: TRBJ2-1
d_gene: TRBD2
CDR3nt: TGCGCCAGCTCATGGGGACAGACTAGCGGGAGCTCTGAGCAGTTCTTC
CDR3aa: CASSWGQTSGSSEQFF

v_gene: TRBV5-4
abundance: .
j_gene: TRBJ2-1
d_gene: .
CDR3nt: TGTGCCAGCTGCTCCAGGGAGAGCAATGAGCAGTTCTTC
CDR3aa: CASCSRESNEQFF

v_gene: TRBV10-3
abundance: .
j_gene: TRBJ2-1
d_gene: .
CDR3nt: TGTGCCATCAACGCGGAGCGCGACACCTACAATGAGCAGTTCTTC
CDR3aa: CAINAERDTYNEQFF

v_gene: TRBV4-3
abundance: few
j_gene: TRBJ2-7
d_gene: TRBD2
CDR3nt: TGCGCCAGCAGCCAAGGGGCTAGCGGGAGCGGTAGTTCTAGTTACTACGAGCAGTACTTC
CDR3aa: CASSQGASGSGSSSYYEQYF